This TCR beta chain was profiled in a study of a mutant IDH1 vaccine in newly diagnosed glioma. Across the whole study: Most had both radiotherapy and temozolomide beforehand; others had only one.

Produced via immunoSEQ multiplex PCR; TCRdb's table is partial and in-frame only. The sample has around 130,000 clones, roughly 75% seen once; the top ten hold 5.5%. A note on this clone: Its antigen is undetermined.

This CDR3 comprises 13 residues. Trimming pared 2 bases from V and 2 bases from J, leaving 5 bases between. CDR1 is SGHNT, CDR2 YYREEE, per germline (reference sequence). Stated time point: week 11, during vaccination. Alongside topical imiquimod, each dose of vaccine comprised 300 ug of mutant IDH1 20-mer peptide. The gene calls are TRBV5-4 and TRBJ2-1; D gene uncertain. The receptor was isolated from a man aged 40-49 years with glioma. The material sequenced was PBMCs, taken from a glioma patient whose treatment included an IDH1 peptide vaccine. The CDR3 loop reads CASSFTAYNEQFF. The CDR3 DNA reads TGTGCCAGCAGCTTCACAGCCTACAATGAGCAGTTCTTC.